The following is a TCR beta chain sequence with its context. What it binds is unknown. The sample belongs to a study of cytomegalovirus exposure and HLA in healthy donors. This CDR3 is built from 15 residues. Germline values: CDR1 PRHDT, CDR2 FYEKMQ (reference sequence). The J segment lost 1 base and the V segment lost 6 bases, leaving 3 bases of the junction unmatched. Study results and limitations: Some TCR beta chains (about 170 of them) were listed as cytomegalovirus-associated. TCR beta V- and J-gene trimming, according to a later analysis, was linked to a missense DCLRE1C variant.

All the people who gave samples were healthy bone marrow donors. PCR involved 60 Vbeta and 13 Jbeta primers. Libraries were prepared by immunoSEQ multiplex PCR; TCRdb keeps only in-frame clonotypes and omits some of them. The table records under 200,000 clones, 78% of them present only once. The chain uses TRBV13 and TRBJ1-5, with TRBD1 matching over 10 bases. Source material: PBMCs. This receptor was obtained from a woman in her twenties or thirties in good health and CMV-seropositive. As DNA, the CDR3 is TGTGCCAGCAGTTCGGGACAGGGGAGCAATCAGCCCCAGCATTTT. It specifies CASSSGQGSNQPQHF.